The entry that follows covers one TCR beta chain sequence. This sample's time point: after dendritic cell vaccination, including at tumor progression/relapse. This sample was included in a study of glioma-infiltrating T cells after dendritic cell vaccination. Primers: 60 V beta forward and 13 J beta reverse. Repertoires were generated with immunoSEQ multiplex PCR, while TCRdb's copy carries only in-frame clones and drops some. Of roughly 100,000 clones listed, 90% are singletons. From germline, CDR1 is MGHDK and CDR2 SYGVNS. CDR3 length: 13 residues. V was cut by 7 bases and J by 7 bases, with 16 bases left in between.

The rearrangement joins TRBV25-1 to TRBJ2-5, with D possibly TRBD2 on 6 matching bases. The receptor comes from a human donor with glioblastoma. The sample in question was blood, obtained after dendritic cell vaccination. CDR3 protein: CASTPPGVGTQYF. The CDR3 region has the DNA TGTGCCAGCACCCCCCCGGGGGTGGGGACCCAGTACTTC.